Listed below are T cell receptor beta chains from one sample, sequenced in a study of blood T cell repertoires in COVID-19. Method: immunoSEQ multiplex PCR; TCRdb's copy keeps in-frame clones and lacks some. The table lists about 160,000 clones, 60% to 85% of them singletons, with more than 6.5% in the top ten. Sequenced material: peripheral blood. These receptors came from a woman in her sixties with COVID-19, enrolled during active disease. The CDR3 runs from the conserved cysteine through the conserved F or W. The D gene is left open where the match is weak. The size of a clone is reported for some rows only, either as once, few or many, or as a class for expanded clones.

V gene	J gene	D gene	clone size	CDR3 protein	CDR3 DNA
TRBV6-4	TRBJ1-1	NA	NA	CASRQTLGAEAFF	TGTGCCAGCAGACAGACATTGGGAGCTGAAGCTTTCTTT
TRBV18	TRBJ2-7	NA	NA	CASSPRADSSYEQYF	TGTGCCAGCTCACCGCGGGCCGATAGCTCCTACGAGCAGTACTTC
TRBV24-1	TRBJ2-5	NA	NA	CATSDEDLVETQYF	TGTGCCACCAGTGATGAAGACTTAGTGGAGACCCAGTACTTC
TRBV10-2	TRBJ1-5	NA	NA	CASSPQGALGARNQPQHF	TGCGCCAGCAGCCCCCAGGGTGCGTTGGGGGCGAGGAATCAGCCCCAGCATTTT
TRBV6-5	TRBJ1-5	NA	NA	CASSYGPPGGQPQHF	TGTGCCAGCAGTTACGGCCCACCGGGAGGGCAGCCCCAGCATTTT
TRBV4-1	TRBJ2-2	TRBD1	NA	CASSLSGGGNPGELFF	TGCGCCAGCAGTCTTTCAGGGGGTGGGAACCCCGGGGAGCTGTTTTTT
TRBV6-2/TRBV6-3	TRBJ1-1	NA	NA	CASSDLTIVHTEAFF	TGTGCCAGCAGTGATCTGACAATTGTGCACACTGAAGCTTTCTTT
TRBV10-3	TRBJ1-3	NA	NA	CAIRQPSGNTIYF	TGTGCCATCCGACAGCCCTCTGGAAACACCATATATTTT
TRBV4-2	TRBJ1-2	NA	NA	CASSRDLPDRFGDYGYTF	TGTGCCAGCAGCCGAGATCTGCCGGACCGGTTCGGGGACTATGGCTACACCTTC
TRBV6-5	TRBJ1-1	NA	NA	CASSYKPNTEAFF	TGTGCCAGCAGTTACAAGCCGAACACTGAAGCTTTCTTT
TRBV7-9	TRBJ2-3	NA	NA	CASRSEGDTQYF	TGTGCCAGCAGATCGGAGGGGGATACGCAGTATTTT
TRBV7-2	TRBJ1-4	NA	NA	CASSPFPGGASEKLFF	TGTGCCAGCAGCCCCTTCCCGGGGGGCGCCAGTGAAAAACTGTTTTTT
TRBV18	TRBJ2-5	TRBD2	NA	CASSPTSGGAQETQYF	TGTGCCAGCTCGCCTACTAGCGGGGGGGCTCAAGAGACCCAGTACTTC
TRBV14	TRBJ1-4	NA	once	CASSPTLGSNEKLFF	TGTGCCAGCAGCCCAACGTTGGGGAGTAATGAAAAACTGTTTTTT
TRBV5-1	TRBJ1-2	TRBD1	NA	CASSSAGTGFYGYTF	TGCGCCAGCAGCTCGGCCGGGACAGGATTCTATGGCTACACCTTC
TRBV9	TRBJ2-1	TRBD2	NA	CASSPGGGSYEQFF	TGTGCCAGCAGCCCAGGAGGCGGGAGCTATGAGCAGTTCTTC
TRBV7-2	TRBJ2-2	TRBD1	NA	CASSFGDRGYAGELFF	TGTGCCAGCAGCTTCGGCGACAGGGGGTATGCCGGGGAGCTGTTTTTT
TRBV2	TRBJ1-2	TRBD1	NA	CASSQDRTYGYTF	TGTGCCAGCAGTCAGGACAGGACCTATGGCTACACCTTC
TRBV3-1/TRBV3-2	TRBJ1-1	TRBD1	NA	CASSQGTGGWTEAFF	TGTGCCAGCAGCCAAGGTACAGGGGGCTGGACTGAAGCTTTCTTT
TRBV4-2	TRBJ2-2	TRBD2	NA	CASSQDLGGGNTGELFF	TGTGCCAGCAGCCAAGATCTAGGCGGGGGGAACACCGGGGAGCTGTTTTTT
TRBV7-2	TRBJ2-5	TRBD2	few	CASSPTSSEETQYF	TGTGCCAGCAGCCCGACTAGCTCGGAGGAGACCCAGTACTTC
TRBV5-4	TRBJ2-3	TRBD1	NA	CASGQQGISDTQYF	TGTGCCAGCGGACAACAGGGGATATCAGATACGCAGTATTTT
TRBV28	TRBJ2-7	TRBD2	NA	CASSPRTSGRYEQYF	TGTGCCAGCAGTCCCAGGACTAGCGGGAGATACGAGCAGTACTTC
TRBV9	TRBJ2-3	TRBD2	NA	CASSGTSGRATDTQYF	TGTGCCAGCAGCGGTACTAGCGGGAGGGCCACAGATACGCAGTATTTT
TRBV27	TRBJ1-5	TRBD1	few	CASSVGQGPNQPQHF	TGTGCCAGCAGTGTGGGACAGGGGCCAAATCAGCCCCAGCATTTT
TRBV28	TRBJ2-7	TRBD2	NA	CASSKPPGLAGVGGYEQYF	TGTGCCAGCAGTAAGCCCCCGGGACTAGCGGGAGTTGGAGGCTACGAGCAGTACTTC
TRBV5-5	TRBJ2-7	NA	few	CASSPEGRPYEQYF	TGTGCCAGCAGCCCAGAGGGCCGCCCCTACGAGCAGTACTTC
TRBV24-1	TRBJ1-2	NA	NA	CATSGRTETMGYTF	TGTGCCACCAGTGGGCGGACAGAAACTATGGGCTACACCTTC
TRBV4-3	TRBJ1-2	NA	NA	CASSQGWSGNYGYTF	TGCGCCAGCAGCCAGGGGTGGTCAGGGAACTATGGCTACACCTTC
TRBV4-2	TRBJ2-1	TRBD2	once	CASSQGTSGSYNEQFF	TGTGCCAGCAGCCAAGGGACTAGCGGGAGCTACAATGAGCAGTTCTTC
TRBV19	TRBJ1-5	NA	NA	CASSISDSSNQPQHF	TGTGCCAGTAGTATCTCGGACAGCAGCAATCAGCCCCAGCATTTT
TRBV2	TRBJ2-5	TRBD2	NA	CASSVSGGIQETQYF	TGTGCCAGCAGTGTGAGCGGGGGAATCCAAGAGACCCAGTACTTC
TRBV6-6	TRBJ2-5	TRBD1	NA	CASSYSGRGKETQYF	TGTGCCAGCAGTTACTCCGGCAGGGGGAAAGAGACCCAGTACTTC
TRBV5-6	TRBJ2-6	NA	once	CASSLGRGRLSGANVLTF	TGTGCCAGCAGCTTGGGCAGGGGACGGCTCTCTGGGGCCAACGTCCTGACTTTC
TRBV2	TRBJ2-1	TRBD2	NA	CASRSGTSGGNEQFF	TGTGCCAGCAGATCCGGGACTAGCGGGGGCAATGAGCAGTTCTTC
TRBV18	TRBJ2-1	TRBD2	NA	CASSLAGDPPNEQFF	TGTGCCAGCTCGCTAGCGGGGGACCCCCCCAATGAGCAGTTCTTC
TRBV6-5	TRBJ1-5	TRBD1	NA	CASSNRGLDQPQHF	TGTGCCAGCAGCAACAGGGGGCTCGATCAGCCCCAGCATTTT
TRBV13	TRBJ1-2	NA	NA	CASSLGTQNYGYTF	TGTGCCAGCAGCTTAGGGACACAGAACTATGGCTACACCTTC
TRBV10-2	TRBJ2-1	NA	NA	CASRTPNNEQFF	TGCGCCAGCCGTACCCCTAACAATGAGCAGTTCTTC
TRBV19	TRBJ2-7	TRBD2	NA	CASSIDVLAIYEQYF	TGTGCCAGTAGTATAGATGTACTAGCGATCTACGAGCAGTACTTC
TRBV3-1/TRBV3-2	TRBJ2-2	TRBD2	NA	CASSQAGGRTGELFF	TGTGCCAGCAGCCAGGCGGGAGGTCGGACCGGGGAGCTGTTTTTT
TRBV28	TRBJ1-1	TRBD1	NA	CASSNGQGEVNTEAFF	TGTGCCAGCAGCAACGGACAGGGAGAGGTGAACACTGAAGCTTTCTTT
TRBV28	TRBJ2-1	TRBD2	once	CASNPLEGLVVGGEQFF	TGTGCCAGCAATCCGCTCGAGGGACTAGTGGTAGGTGGGGAGCAGTTCTTC
TRBV29-1	TRBJ2-6	NA	NA	CRGARFFSGANVLTF	TGCAGAGGGGCCAGGTTTTTCTCTGGGGCCAACGTCCTGACTTTC
TRBV18	TRBJ1-1	NA	NA	CASSPDTVGTEAFF	TGTGCCAGCTCACCGGACACCGTTGGGACTGAAGCTTTCTTT
TRBV2	TRBJ2-3	NA	NA	CASSGLSSGAPPDTQYF	TGTGCCAGCAGTGGACTGTCGTCGGGAGCCCCCCCGGATACGCAGTATTTT
TRBV11-3	TRBJ2-1	NA	NA	CASSSGPGLTYNEQFF	TGTGCCAGCAGCTCCGGTCCGGGACTCACCTACAATGAGCAGTTCTTC
TRBV30	TRBJ2-7	NA	NA	CAWSPNEFEQYF	TGTGCCTGGAGTCCCAATGAGTTCGAGCAGTACTTC
TRBV7-9	TRBJ1-1	NA	NA	CASSLDNLGGNTEAFF	TGTGCCAGCAGCTTAGATAACCTAGGGGGGAACACTGAAGCTTTCTTT
TRBV6-5	TRBJ1-5	TRBD1	NA	CASSLLGGTRQPQHF	TGTGCCAGCAGCCTTCTAGGGGGCACTAGACAGCCCCAGCATTTT
TRBV3-1/TRBV3-2	TRBJ2-1	NA	NA	CASRQGGDEQFF	TGTGCCAGCAGACAAGGGGGGGATGAGCAGTTCTTC
TRBV28	TRBJ2-1	TRBD1	NA	CASNPGQGPSSYNEQFF	TGTGCCAGCAACCCGGGACAGGGGCCATCCTCCTACAATGAGCAGTTCTTC
TRBV28	TRBJ2-2	NA	NA	CASSLTGANTGELFF	TGTGCCAGCAGTTTAACAGGCGCGAACACCGGGGAGCTGTTTTTT
TRBV19	TRBJ1-1	NA	few	CASKRTVNTEAFF	TGTGCCAGTAAAAGGACAGTGAACACTGAAGCTTTCTTT
TRBV28	TRBJ1-3	NA	NA	CASSLTGFGNTIYF	TGTGCCAGCAGTTTAACAGGGTTCGGAAACACCATATATTTT
TRBV11-3	TRBJ2-1	TRBD2	NA	CASSLGGMGLANNEQFF	TGTGCCAGCAGCTTAGGGGGGATGGGACTAGCTAACAATGAGCAGTTCTTC